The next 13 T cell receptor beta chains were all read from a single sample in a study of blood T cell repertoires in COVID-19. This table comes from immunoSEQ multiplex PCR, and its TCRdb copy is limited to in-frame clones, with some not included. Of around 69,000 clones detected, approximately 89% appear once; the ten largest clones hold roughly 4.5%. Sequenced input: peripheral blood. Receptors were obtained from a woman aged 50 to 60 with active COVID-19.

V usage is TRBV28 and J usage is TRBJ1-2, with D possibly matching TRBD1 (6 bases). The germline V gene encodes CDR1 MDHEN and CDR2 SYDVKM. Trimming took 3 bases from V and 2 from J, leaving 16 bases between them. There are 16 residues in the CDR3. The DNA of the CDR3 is TGTGCCAGCAGTTTGGCTCAGGGGAACAAAAACTATGGCTACACCTTC. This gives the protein CASSLAQGNKNYGYTF.

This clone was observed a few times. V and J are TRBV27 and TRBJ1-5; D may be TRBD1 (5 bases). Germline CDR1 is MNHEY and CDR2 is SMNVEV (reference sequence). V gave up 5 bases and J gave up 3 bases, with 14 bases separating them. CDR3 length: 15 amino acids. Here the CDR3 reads CASSPWTGLNQPQHF. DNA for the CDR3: TGTGCCAGCAGTCCGTGGACGGGACTCAATCAGCCCCAGCATTTT.

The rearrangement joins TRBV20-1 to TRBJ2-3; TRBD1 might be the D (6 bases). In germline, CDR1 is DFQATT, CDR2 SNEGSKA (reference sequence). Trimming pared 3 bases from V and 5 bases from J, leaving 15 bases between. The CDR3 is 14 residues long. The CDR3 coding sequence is TGCAGTGCTAGTTTCGAGGGGGATGGAGATACGCAGTATTTT. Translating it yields CSASFEGDGDTQYF.

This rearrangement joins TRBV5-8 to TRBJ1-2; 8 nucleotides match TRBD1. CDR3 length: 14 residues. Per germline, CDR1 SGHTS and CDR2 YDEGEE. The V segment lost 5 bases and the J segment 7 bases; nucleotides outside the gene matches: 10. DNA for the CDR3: TGTGCCAGCAGTCCAAGACAGGGGCTAGGTGGCTACACCTTC. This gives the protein CASSPRQGLGGYTF.

The CDR3, as DNA: TGTGCCAGCAGTTTAGGGGACAGGGGGTGGTACGAGCAGTACTTC. Encoded protein: CASSLGDRGWYEQYF. V and J are TRBV28 and TRBJ2-7; 11 bases fit TRBD1. The CDR3 spans 15 residues. Germline values: CDR1 MDHEN, CDR2 SYDVKM. The V gene end was trimmed by 2 bases and the J gene end by 4 bases; junction bases not matched to a gene: 4. Filled out from reference TRBV28 and TRBJ2-7, the complete variable domain reads DVKVTQSSRYLVKRTGEKVFLECVQDMDHENMFWYRQDPGLGLRLIYFSYDVKMKEKGDIPEGYSVSREKKERFSLILESASTNQTSMYLCASSLGDRGWYEQYFGPGTRLTVT.

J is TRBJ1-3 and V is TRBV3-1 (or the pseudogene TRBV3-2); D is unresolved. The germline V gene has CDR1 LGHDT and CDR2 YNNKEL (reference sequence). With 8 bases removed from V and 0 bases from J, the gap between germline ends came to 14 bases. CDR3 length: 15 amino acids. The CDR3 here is CASAELPHSGNTIYF. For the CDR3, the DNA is TGTGCCAGCGCCGAACTACCTCACTCTGGAAACACCATATATTTT.

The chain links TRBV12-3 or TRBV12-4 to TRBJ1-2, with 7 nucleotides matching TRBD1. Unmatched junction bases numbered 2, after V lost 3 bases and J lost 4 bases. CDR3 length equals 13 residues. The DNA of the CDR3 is TGTGCCAGCAGTTTCAGGACAGGCTATGGCTACACCTTC. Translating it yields CASSFRTGYGYTF.

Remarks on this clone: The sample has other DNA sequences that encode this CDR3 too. CDR3 sequence (DNA): TGCGCCAGCAGCTTGGTTATTGGACAGGGAGGGACTGAAGCTTTCTTT. It translates to CASSLVIGQGGTEAFF. The chain combines TRBV5-1 with TRBJ1-1; 8 bases are shared with TRBD1. The germline gives CDR1 SGHRS, CDR2 YFSETQ. The CDR3 sequence is 16 residues long. V was clipped by 0 bases and J by 5 bases; unmatched bases: 9.

CDR3 nucleotide sequence: TGTGCCAGCAGCCGTGGCCCGGGACAGGCTTACGAGCAGTACTTC. Amino acids: CASSRGPGQAYEQYF. The chain has TRBV5-4 and TRBJ2-7, with 8 bases fitting TRBD1. J was trimmed by 4 bases and V by 4 bases; bases with no gene match: 10. From germline, CDR1 is SGHNT and CDR2 YYREEE (reference sequence). The CDR3 consists of 15 residues.

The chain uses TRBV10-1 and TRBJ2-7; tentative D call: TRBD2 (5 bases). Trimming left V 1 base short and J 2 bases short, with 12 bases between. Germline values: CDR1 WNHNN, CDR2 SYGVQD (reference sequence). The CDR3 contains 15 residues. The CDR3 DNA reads TGCGCCAGCAGTGAGTTGTCAGGACTTACCTACGAGCAGTACTTC. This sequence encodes CASSELSGLTYEQYF.

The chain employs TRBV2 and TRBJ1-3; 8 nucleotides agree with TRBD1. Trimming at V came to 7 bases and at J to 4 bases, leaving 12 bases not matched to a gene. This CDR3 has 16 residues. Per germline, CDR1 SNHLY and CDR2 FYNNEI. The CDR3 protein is CASTDWTGISGNTIYF. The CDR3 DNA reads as TGTGCCAGCACTGATTGGACAGGGATATCCGGAAACACCATATATTTT.

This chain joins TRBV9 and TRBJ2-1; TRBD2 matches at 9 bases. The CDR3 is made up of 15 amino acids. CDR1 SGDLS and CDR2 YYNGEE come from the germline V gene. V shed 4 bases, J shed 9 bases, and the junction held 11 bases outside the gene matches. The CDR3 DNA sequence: TGTGCCAGCAGCTCGTGGAGTAGCGGGAGTGGTGAGCAGTTCTTC. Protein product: CASSSWSSGSGEQFF.

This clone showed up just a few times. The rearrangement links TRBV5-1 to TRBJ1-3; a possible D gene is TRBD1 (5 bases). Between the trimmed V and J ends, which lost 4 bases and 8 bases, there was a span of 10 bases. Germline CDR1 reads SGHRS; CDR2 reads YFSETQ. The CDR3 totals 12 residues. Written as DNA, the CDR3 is TGCGCCAGCAGCGTGTCGGGGGACACCATATATTTT. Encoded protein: CASSVSGDTIYF. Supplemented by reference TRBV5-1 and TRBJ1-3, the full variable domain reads KAGVTQTPRYLIKTRGQQVTLSCSPISGHRSVSWYQQTPGQGLQFLFEYFSETQRNKGNFPGRFSGRQFSNSRSEMNVSTLELGDSALYLCASSVSGDTIYFGEGSWLTVV.